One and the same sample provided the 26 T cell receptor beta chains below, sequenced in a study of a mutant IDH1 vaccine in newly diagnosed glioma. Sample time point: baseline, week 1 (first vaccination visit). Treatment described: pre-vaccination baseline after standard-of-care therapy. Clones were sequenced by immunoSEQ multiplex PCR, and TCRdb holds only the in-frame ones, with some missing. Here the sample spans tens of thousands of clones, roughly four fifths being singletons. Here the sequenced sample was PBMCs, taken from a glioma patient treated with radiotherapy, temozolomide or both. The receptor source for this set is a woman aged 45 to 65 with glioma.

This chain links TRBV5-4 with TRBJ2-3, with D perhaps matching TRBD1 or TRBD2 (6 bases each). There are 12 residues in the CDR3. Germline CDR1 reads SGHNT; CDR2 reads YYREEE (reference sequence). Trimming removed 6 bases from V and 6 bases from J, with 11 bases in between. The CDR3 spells CASNTGADTQYF. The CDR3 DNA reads TGTGCCAGCAACACGGGGGCCGATACGCAGTATTTT.

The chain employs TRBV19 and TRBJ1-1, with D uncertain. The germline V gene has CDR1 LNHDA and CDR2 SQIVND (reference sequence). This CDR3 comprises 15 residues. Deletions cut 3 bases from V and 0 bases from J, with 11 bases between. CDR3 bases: TGTGCCAGTAGTATGCCCAAAGGTATGAACACTGAAGCTTTCTTT. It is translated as CASSMPKGMNTEAFF. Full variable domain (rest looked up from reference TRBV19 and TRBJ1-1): DGGITQSPKYLFRKEGQNVTLSCEQNLNHDAMYWYRQDPGQGLRLIYYSQIVNDFQKGDIAEGYSVSREKKESFPLTVTSAQKNPTAFYLCASSMPKGMNTEAFFGQGTRLTVV.

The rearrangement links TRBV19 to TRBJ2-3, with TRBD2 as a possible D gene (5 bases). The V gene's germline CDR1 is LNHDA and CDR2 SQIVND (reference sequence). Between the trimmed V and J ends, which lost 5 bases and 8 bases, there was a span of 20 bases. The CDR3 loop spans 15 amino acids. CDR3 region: CASSPRGREAGTQYF. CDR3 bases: TGTGCCAGTAGTCCACGGGGTAGAGAAGCTGGTACGCAGTATTTT. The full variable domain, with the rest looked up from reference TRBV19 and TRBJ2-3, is DGGITQSPKYLFRKEGQNVTLSCEQNLNHDAMYWYRQDPGQGLRLIYYSQIVNDFQKGDIAEGYSVSREKKESFPLTVTSAQKNPTAFYLCASSPRGREAGTQYFGPGTRLTVL.

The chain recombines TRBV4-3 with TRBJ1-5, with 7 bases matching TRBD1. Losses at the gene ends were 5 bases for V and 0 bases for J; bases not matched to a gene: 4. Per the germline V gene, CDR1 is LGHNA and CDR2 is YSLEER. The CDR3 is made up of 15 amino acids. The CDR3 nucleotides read TGCGCCAGCAGCTACACAGGGGATAGCAATCAGCCCCAGCATTTT. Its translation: CASSYTGDSNQPQHF.

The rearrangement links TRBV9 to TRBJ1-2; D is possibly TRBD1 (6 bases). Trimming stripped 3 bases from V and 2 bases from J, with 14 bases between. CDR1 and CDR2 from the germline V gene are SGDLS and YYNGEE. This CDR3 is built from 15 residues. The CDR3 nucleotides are TGTGCCAGCAGCGGATACAGGGTAACCAACTATGGCTACACCTTC. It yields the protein CASSGYRVTNYGYTF.

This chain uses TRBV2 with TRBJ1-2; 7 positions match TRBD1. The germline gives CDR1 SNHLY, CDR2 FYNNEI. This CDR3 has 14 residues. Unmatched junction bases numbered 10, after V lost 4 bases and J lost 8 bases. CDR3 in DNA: TGTGCCAGCAGTGGGAGCAGGGGGTTTGGGGGCTACACCTTC. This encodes CASSGSRGFGGYTF.

DNA for the CDR3: TGTGCCAGCACCCCCCGGGGGGGGCGAGGCACCGGGGAGCTGTTTTTT. As protein: CASTPRGGRGTGELFF. The chain joins TRBV7-2 to TRBJ2-2, with TRBD2 matching over 8 bases. CDR1 is SGHTA and CDR2 is FQGNSA in the germline V gene. The length of the CDR3 is 16 residues. Unmatched junction bases numbered 11, after V lost 7 bases and J lost 4 bases.

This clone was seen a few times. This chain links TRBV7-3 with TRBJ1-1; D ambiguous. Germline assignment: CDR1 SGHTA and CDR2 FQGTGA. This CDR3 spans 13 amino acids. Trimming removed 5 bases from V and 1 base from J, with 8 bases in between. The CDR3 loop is CASSPGRNTEAFF. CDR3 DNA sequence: TGTGCCAGCAGCCCGGGCAGGAACACTGAAGCTTTCTTT.

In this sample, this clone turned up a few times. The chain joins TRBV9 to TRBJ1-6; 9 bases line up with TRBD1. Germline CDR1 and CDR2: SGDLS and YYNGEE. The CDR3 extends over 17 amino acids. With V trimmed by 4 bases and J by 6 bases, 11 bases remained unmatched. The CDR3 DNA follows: TGTGCCAGCAGCACTAGGGACAGGGTGGTTAGTAATTCACCCCTCCACTTT. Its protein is CASSTRDRVVSNSPLHF.

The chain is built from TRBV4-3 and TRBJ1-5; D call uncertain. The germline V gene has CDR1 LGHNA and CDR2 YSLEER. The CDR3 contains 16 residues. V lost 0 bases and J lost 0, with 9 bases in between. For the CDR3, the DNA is TGCGCCAGCAGCCAAGATATACAGCATAGCAATCAGCCCCAGCATTTT. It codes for CASSQDIQHSNQPQHF.

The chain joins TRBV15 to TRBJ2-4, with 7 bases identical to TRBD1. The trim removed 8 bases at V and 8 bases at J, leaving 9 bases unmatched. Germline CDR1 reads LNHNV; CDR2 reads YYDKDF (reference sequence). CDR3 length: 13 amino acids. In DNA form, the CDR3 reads TGTGCCACCCAACTGGGTCAGGGGGACATTCAGTACTTC. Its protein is CATQLGQGDIQYF. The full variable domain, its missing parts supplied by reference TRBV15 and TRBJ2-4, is DAMVIQNPRYQVTQFGKPVTLSCSQTLNHNVMYWYQQKSSQAPKLLFHYYDKDFNNEADTPDNFQSRRPNTSFCFLDIRSPGLGDTAMYLCATQLGQGDIQYFGAGTRLSVL.

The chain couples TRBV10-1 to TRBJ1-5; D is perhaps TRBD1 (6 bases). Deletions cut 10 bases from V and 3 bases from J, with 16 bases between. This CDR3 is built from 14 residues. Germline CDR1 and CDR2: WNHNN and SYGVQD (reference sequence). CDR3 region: CANNPGENNQPQHF. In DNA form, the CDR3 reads TGCGCCAACAATCCAGGGGAGAACAATCAGCCCCAGCATTTT.

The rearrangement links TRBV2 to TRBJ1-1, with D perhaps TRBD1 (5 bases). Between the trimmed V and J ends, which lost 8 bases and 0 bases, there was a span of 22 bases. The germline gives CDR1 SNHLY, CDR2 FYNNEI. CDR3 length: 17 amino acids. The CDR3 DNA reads TGTGCCAGCGGGGGGGGTGGCGGGGTTGGCATGAACACTGAAGCTTTCTTT. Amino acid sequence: CASGGGGGVGMNTEAFF.

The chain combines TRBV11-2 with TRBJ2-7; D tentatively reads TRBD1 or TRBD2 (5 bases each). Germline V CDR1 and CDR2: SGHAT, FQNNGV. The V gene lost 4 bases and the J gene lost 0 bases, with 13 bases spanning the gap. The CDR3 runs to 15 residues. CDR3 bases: TGTGCCAGCAGCTCCGGGGCGTGGGCCTCCTACGAGCAGTACTTC. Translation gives CASSSGAWASYEQYF.

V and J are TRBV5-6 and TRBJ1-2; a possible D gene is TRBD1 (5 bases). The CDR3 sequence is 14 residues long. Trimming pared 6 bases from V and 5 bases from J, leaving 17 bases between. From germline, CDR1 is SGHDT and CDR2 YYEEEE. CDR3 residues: CASTNGQGLYGYTF. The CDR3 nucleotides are TGTGCCAGCACCAACGGGCAGGGACTTTATGGCTACACCTTC.

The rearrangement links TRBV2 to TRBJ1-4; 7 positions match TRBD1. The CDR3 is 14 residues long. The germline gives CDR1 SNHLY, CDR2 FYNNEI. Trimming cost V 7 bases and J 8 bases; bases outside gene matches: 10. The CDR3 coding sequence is TGTGCCAGCACCAAGGGGGCGTTTGGAGAAAAACTGTTTTTT. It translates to CASTKGAFGEKLFF.

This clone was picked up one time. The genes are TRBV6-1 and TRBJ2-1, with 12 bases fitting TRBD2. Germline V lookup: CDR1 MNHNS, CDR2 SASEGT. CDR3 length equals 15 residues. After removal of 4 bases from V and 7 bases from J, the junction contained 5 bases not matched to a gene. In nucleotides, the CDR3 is TGTGCCAGCAGTGCCCTAGCGGGGGGGCAGAATGAGCAGTTCTTC. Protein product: CASSALAGGQNEQFF.

CDR3 protein: CASSLAVGTTDTQYF. Here the CDR3 DNA reads TGCGCCAGCAGCTTGGCCGTCGGGACGACAGATACGCAGTATTTT. This chain connects TRBV5-1 to TRBJ2-3, with D perhaps being TRBD1 or TRBD2 (5 bases each). V dropped 0 bases and J dropped 3 bases, with 11 bases sitting between them. This CDR3 has 15 residues. Germline V CDR1 and CDR2: SGHRS, YFSETQ.

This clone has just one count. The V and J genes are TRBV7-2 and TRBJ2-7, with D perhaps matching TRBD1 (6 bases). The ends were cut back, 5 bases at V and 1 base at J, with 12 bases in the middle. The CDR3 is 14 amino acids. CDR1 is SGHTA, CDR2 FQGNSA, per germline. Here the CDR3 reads CASSPGQKSYEQYF. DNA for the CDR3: TGTGCCAGCAGCCCCGGACAGAAATCCTACGAGCAGTACTTC.

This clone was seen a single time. CDR3 DNA sequence: TGTGCCAGCAGCCAGGACAGGGTGGACACTGAAGCTTTCTTT. It encodes CASSQDRVDTEAFF. This chain uses TRBV4-2 with TRBJ1-1; 8 nucleotides line up with TRBD1. The CDR3 is 14 amino acids. Germline V CDR1 and CDR2: LGHNA, YNFKEQ. The V and J ends lost 3 bases and 3 bases, in that order; junction bases with no gene match: 3.

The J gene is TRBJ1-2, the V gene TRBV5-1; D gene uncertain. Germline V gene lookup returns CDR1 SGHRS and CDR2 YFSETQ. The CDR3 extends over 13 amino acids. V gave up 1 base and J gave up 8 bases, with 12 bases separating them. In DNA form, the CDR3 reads TGCGCCAGCAGCTTGCAGGAAGCCAGAGGCTACACCTTC. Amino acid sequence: CASSLQEARGYTF.

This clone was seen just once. The CDR3 reads CATSRDKSPEVTQYF. The DNA of the CDR3 is TGTGCCACCAGCAGAGATAAGTCCCCCGAGGTGACCCAGTACTTC. The chain joins TRBV15 to TRBJ2-5; D not resolved. The V end was cut by 0 bases, the J end by 7 bases, with 15 bases between. From germline, CDR1 is LNHNV and CDR2 YYDKDF (reference sequence). CDR3 size: 15 residues.

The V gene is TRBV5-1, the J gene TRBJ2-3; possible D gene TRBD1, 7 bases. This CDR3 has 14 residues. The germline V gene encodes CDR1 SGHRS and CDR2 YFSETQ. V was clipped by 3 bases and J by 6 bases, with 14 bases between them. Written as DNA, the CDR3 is TGCGCCAGCAGCTCGACAGGGAGGACCGATACGCAGTATTTT. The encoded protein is CASSSTGRTDTQYF.

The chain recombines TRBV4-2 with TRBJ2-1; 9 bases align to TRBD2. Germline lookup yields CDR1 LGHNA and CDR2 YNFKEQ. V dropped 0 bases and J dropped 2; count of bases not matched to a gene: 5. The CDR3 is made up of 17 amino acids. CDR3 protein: CASSQDRGGGAYNEQFF. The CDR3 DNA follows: TGTGCCAGCAGCCAAGATAGGGGCGGGGGGGCCTACAATGAGCAGTTCTTC.

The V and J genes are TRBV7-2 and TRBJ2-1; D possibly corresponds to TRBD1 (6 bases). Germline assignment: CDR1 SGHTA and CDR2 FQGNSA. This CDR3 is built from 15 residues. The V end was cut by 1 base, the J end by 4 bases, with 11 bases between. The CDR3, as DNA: TGTGCCAGCAGCTTAGAGCGACAGGTTTACAATGAGCAGTTCTTC. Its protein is CASSLERQVYNEQFF.

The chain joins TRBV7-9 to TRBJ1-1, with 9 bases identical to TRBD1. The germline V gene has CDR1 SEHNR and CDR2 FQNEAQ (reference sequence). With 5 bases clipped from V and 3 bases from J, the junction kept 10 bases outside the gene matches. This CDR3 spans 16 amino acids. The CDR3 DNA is TGTGCCAGCAGCCTCTACAGGGGGCTAGGAGACACTGAAGCTTTCTTT. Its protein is CASSLYRGLGDTEAFF.